This T cell receptor (beta chain) emerged from a study of monozygotic twins with inflammatory bowel disease. The CDR3 length is 13 residues. Per germline, CDR1 SGHNT and CDR2 YYREEE (reference sequence). TCRdb reanalyzed the 5' RACE reads, giving one entry per CDR3 protein sequence and no DNA. This listing includes 400,000 to 500,000 distinct CDR3 sequences. The sequence was collected from a human donor with ulcerative colitis or Crohn's disease, or a healthy co-twin of an affected twin (not recorded which). Sample: blood. The chain recombines TRBV5-4 with TRBJ1-2. The CDR3 loop is CASSLPDFYGYTF.